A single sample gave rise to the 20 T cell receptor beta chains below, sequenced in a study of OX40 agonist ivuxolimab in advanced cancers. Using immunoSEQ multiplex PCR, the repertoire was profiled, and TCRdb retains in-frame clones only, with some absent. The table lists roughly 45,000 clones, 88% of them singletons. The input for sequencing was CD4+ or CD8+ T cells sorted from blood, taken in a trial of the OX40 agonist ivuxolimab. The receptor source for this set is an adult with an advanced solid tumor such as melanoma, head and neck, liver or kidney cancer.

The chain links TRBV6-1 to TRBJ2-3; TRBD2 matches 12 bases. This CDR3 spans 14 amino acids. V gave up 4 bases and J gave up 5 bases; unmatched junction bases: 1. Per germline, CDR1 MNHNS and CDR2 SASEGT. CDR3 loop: CASSVLAGGDTQYF. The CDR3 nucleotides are TGTGCCAGCAGTGTACTAGCGGGGGGAGATACGCAGTATTTT.

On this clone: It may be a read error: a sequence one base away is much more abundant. In nucleotides, the CDR3 is TGTGCCAGTGGACAGGGCGGTCGGCCCCAGCATTTT. Its translation is CASGQGGRPQHF. The chain is built from TRBV19 and TRBJ1-5, with 8 nucleotides matching TRBD1. This CDR3 comprises 12 residues. The V gene's germline CDR1 is LNHDA and CDR2 SQIVND (reference sequence). V gave up 8 bases and J gave up 9 bases; unmatched junction bases: 6.

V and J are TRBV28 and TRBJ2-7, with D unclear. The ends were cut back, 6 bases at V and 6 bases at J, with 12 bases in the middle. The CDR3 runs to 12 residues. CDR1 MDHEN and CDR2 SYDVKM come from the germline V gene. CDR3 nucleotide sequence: TGTGCCAGCAGCTCCAAAGGGTCCGAGCAGTACTTC. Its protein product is CASSSKGSEQYF.

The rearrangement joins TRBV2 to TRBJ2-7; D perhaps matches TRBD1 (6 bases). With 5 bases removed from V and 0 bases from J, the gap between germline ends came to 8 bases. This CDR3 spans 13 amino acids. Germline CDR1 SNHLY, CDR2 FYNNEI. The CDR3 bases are TGTGCCAGCAGTCGGGACAACTCCTACGAGCAGTACTTC. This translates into CASSRDNSYEQYF.

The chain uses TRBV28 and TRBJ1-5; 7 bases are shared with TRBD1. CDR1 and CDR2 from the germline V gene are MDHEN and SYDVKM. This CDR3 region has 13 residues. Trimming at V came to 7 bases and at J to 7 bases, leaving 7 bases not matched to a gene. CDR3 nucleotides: TGTGCCAGCATGAGGGGGCTTCGGCAGCCCCAGCATTTT. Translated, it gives CASMRGLRQPQHF.

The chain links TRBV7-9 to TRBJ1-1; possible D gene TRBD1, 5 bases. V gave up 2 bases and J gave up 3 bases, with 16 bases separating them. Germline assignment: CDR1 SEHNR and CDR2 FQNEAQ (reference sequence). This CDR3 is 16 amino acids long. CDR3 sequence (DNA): TGTGCCAGCAGCTTATCTTACGCAGAAGGGGACACTGAAGCTTTCTTT. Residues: CASSLSYAEGDTEAFF.

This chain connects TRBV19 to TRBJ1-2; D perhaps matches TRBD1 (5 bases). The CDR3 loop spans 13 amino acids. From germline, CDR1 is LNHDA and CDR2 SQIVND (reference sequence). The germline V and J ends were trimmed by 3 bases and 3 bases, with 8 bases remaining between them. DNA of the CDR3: TGTGCCAGTAGTATCATGGGGGACTATGGCTACACCTTC. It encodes CASSIMGDYGYTF.

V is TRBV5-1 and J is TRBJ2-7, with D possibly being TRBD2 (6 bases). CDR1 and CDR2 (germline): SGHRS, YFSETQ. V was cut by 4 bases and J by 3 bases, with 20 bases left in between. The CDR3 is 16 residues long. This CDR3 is CASSLEGSPGLYEQYF. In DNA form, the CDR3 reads TGCGCCAGCAGCCTGGAGGGTTCTCCCGGCCTCTACGAGCAGTACTTC.

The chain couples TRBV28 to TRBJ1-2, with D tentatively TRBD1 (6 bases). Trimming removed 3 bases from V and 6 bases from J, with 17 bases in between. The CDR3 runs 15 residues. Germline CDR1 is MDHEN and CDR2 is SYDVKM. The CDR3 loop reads CASSFPPYRADGYTF. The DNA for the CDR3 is TGTGCCAGCAGTTTCCCCCCGTACAGGGCCGATGGCTACACCTTC.

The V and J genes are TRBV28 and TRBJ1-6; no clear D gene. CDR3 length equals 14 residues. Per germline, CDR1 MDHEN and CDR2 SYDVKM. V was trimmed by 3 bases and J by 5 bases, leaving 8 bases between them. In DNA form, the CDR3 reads TGTGCCAGCAGTTTGGGCAGAGATAATTCACCCCTCCACTTT. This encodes CASSLGRDNSPLHF.

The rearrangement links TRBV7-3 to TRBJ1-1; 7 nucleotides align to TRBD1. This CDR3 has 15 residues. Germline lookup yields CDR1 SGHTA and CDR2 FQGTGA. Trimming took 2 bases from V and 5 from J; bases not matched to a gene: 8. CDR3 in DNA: TGTGCCAGCAGCTTAGCCCCGGGACAGAGGACTGAAGCTTTCTTT. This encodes CASSLAPGQRTEAFF.

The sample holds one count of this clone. Written as DNA, the CDR3 is TGTGCCAGCAGCCGAGAAAACCAAGAGACCCAGTACTTC. It is translated as CASSRENQETQYF. The rearrangement joins TRBV4-2 to TRBJ2-5; D is ambiguous. Deletions cut 4 bases from V and 0 bases from J, with 6 bases between. Germline-derived CDR1 and CDR2 are LGHNA and YNFKEQ. The CDR3 extends over 13 amino acids.

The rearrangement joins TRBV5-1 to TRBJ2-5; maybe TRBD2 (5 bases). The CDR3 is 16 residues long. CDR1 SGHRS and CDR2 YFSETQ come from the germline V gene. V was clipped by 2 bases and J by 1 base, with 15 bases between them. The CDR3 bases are TGCGCCAGCAGCTTCGGAAGCGGACTTATCCAAGAGACCCAGTACTTC. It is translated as CASSFGSGLIQETQYF.

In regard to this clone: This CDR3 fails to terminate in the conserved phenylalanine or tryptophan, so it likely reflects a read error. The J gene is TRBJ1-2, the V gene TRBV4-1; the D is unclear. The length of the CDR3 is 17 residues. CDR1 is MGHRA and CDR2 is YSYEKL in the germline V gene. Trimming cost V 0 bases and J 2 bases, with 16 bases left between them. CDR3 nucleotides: TGCGCCAGCAGCCAAGAGGGGAAGTCTTTCCCAAACTATGGCTACACCCTC. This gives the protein CASSQEGKSFPNYGYTL.

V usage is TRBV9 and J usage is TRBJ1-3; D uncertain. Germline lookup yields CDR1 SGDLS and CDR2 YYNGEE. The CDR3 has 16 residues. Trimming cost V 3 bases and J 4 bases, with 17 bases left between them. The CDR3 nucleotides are TGTGCCAGCAGCGCGTCTGACGGATTGGAGGGAAACACCATATATTTT. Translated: CASSASDGLEGNTIYF.

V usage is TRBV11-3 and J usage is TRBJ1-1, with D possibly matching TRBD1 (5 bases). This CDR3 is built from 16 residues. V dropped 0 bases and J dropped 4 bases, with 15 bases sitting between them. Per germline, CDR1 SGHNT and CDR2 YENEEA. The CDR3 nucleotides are TGTGCCAGCAGCTTAGATCGTGGGGGGGGTGTCACTGAAGCTTTCTTT. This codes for CASSLDRGGGVTEAFF.

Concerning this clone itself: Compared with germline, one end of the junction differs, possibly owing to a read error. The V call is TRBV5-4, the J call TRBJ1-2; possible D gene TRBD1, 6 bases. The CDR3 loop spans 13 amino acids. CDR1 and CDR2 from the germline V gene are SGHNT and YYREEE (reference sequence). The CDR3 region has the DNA TGCGCCAGCAGCCAAGGACAGAACTATGGCTACACCTTC. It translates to CASSQGQNYGYTF. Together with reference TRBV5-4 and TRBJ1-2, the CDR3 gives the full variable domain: ETGVTQSPTHLIKTRGQQVTLRCSSQSGHNTVSWYQQALGQGPQFIFQYYREEENGRGNFPPRFSGLQFPNYSSELNVNALELDDSALYLCASSQGQNYGYTFGSGTRLTVV.

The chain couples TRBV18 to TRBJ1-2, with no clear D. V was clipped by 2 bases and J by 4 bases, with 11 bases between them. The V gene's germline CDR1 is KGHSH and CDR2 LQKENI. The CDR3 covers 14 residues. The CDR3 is CASSPNQVVYGYTF. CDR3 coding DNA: TGTGCCAGCTCACCAAACCAGGTCGTCTATGGCTACACCTTC.

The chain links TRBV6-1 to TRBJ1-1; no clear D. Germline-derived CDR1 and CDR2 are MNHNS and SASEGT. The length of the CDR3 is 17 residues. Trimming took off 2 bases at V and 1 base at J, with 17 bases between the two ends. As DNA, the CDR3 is TGTGCCAGCAGTGAACCCCACAGAAACAATTGGAACACTGAAGCTTTCTTT. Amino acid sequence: CASSEPHRNNWNTEAFF.

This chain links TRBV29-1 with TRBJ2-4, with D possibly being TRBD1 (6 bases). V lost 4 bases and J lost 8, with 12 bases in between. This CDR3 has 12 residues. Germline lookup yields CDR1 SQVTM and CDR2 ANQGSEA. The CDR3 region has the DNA TGCAGCGTTGTGGCCCCAGGGGACATTCAGTACTTC. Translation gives CSVVAPGDIQYF.